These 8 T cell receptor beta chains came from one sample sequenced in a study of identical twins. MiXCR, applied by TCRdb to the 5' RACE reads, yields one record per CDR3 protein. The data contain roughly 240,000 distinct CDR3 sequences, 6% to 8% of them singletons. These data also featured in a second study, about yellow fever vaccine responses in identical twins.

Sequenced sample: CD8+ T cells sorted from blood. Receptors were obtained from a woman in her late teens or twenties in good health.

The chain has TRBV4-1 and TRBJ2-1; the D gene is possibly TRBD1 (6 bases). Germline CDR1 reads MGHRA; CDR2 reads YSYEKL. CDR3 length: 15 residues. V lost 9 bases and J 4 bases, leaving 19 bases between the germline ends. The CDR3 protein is CASSEQGLFYNEQFF. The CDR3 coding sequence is TGCGCCAGTAGCGAACAGGGTCTCTTTTACAATGAGCAGTTCTTC.

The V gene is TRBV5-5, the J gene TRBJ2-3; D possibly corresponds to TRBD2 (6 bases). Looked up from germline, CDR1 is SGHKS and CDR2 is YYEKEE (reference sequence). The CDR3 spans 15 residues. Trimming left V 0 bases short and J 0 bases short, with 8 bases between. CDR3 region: CASSLGDSSTDTQYF. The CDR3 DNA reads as TGTGCCAGCAGCTTGGGGGACTCTAGCACAGATACGCAGTATTTT.

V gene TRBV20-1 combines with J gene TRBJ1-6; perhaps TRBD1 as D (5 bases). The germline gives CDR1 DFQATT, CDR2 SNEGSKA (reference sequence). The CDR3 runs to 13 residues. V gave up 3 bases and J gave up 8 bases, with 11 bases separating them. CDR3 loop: CSASRDGYSPLHF. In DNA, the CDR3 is TGCAGTGCTAGTCGGGACGGTTATTCACCCCTCCACTTT.

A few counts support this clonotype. CDR3 amino acids: CASTTMGTSGDTQYF. The DNA of the CDR3 is TGTGCCAGTACAACGATGGGGACTAGCGGGGATACGCAGTATTTT. The chain couples TRBV2 to TRBJ2-3; 12 bases align to TRBD2. The CDR3 covers 15 residues. The germline V gene encodes CDR1 SNHLY and CDR2 FYNNEI. The V and J ends lost 9 bases and 6 bases, in that order; junction bases with no gene match: 10. Full variable domain (remainder filled in from reference TRBV2 and TRBJ2-3): EPEVTQTPSHQVTQMGQEVILRCVPISNHLYFYWYRQILGQKVEFLVSFYNNEISEKSEIFDDQFSVERPDGSNFTLKIRSTKLEDSAMYFCASTTMGTSGDTQYFGPGTRLTVL.

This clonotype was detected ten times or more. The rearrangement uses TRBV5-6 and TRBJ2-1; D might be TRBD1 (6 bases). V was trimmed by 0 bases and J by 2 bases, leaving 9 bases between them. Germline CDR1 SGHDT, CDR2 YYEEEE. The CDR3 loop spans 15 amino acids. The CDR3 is CASSLDRVTYNEQFF. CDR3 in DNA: TGTGCCAGCAGCTTGGACAGGGTTACCTACAATGAGCAGTTCTTC.

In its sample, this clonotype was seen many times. CDR3 sequence reads: CASRQQRGVVGELFF. The CDR3 DNA reads TGCGCCAGCAGGCAACAAAGAGGGGTGGTCGGGGAGCTGTTTTTT. V gene TRBV4-1 combines with J gene TRBJ2-2, with D perhaps TRBD1 or TRBD2 (5 bases each). This CDR3 has 15 amino acids. V dropped 6 bases and J dropped 7 bases, with 18 bases sitting between them. CDR1 is MGHRA and CDR2 is YSYEKL in the germline V gene.

CDR3 amino acids: CASSSGTGAGELFF. In nucleotides, the CDR3 is TGTGCCAGCAGCTCCGGGACAGGAGCTGGGGAGCTGTTTTTT. The rearrangement links TRBV7-9 to TRBJ2-2, with 8 bases aligning to TRBD1. The CDR3 has 14 residues. The J segment lost 8 bases and the V segment lost 4 bases, leaving 6 bases of the junction unmatched. The V gene's germline CDR1 is SEHNR and CDR2 FQNEAQ (reference sequence).

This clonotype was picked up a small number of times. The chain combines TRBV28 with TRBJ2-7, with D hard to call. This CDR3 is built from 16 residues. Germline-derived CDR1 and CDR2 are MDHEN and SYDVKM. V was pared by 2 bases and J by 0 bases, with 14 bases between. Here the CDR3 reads CASSLSKALPSYEQYF. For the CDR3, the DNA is TGTGCCAGCAGTTTAAGTAAGGCCCTACCCTCCTACGAGCAGTACTTC.